The 18 T cell receptor beta chains in this list originate from one sample, sequenced in a study of OX40 agonist ivuxolimab in advanced cancers. Sequencing used immunoSEQ multiplex PCR; TCRdb keeps in-frame clones, though not all of them. The sample lists tens of thousands of clones; around nine tenths were seen once. Sequenced material: CD4+ or CD8+ T cells sorted from blood, taken in a trial of the OX40 agonist ivuxolimab. The receptors originated from an adult with an advanced solid tumor such as melanoma, head and neck, liver or kidney cancer.

V gene TRBV5-1 combines with J gene TRBJ2-5; 12 nucleotides line up with TRBD2. This CDR3 is built from 17 residues. CDR1 and CDR2 (germline): SGHRS, YFSETQ. V lost 2 bases, J lost 0 bases, and 5 bases stayed unmatched. This chain's CDR3 is CASSFGTSGGHQETQYF. The CDR3 DNA reads TGCGCCAGCAGCTTTGGAACTAGCGGGGGGCACCAAGAGACCCAGTACTTC.

This rearrangement joins TRBV30 to TRBJ1-3, with D hard to call. The V gene's germline CDR1 is GTSNPN and CDR2 SVGIG (reference sequence). CDR3 length equals 15 residues. V was trimmed by 0 bases and J by 0 bases, leaving 9 bases between them. The CDR3 DNA reads TGTGCCTGGAGTGTACGGACCTACTCTGGAAACACCATATATTTT. Translating gives CAWSVRTYSGNTIYF.

This clone was seen just once. CDR3 protein: CASSEAPGQGTEAFF. The CDR3 nucleotides are TGTGCCAGCAGTGAAGCCCCGGGACAGGGGACTGAAGCTTTCTTT. The chain couples TRBV2 to TRBJ1-1; 10 bases fit TRBD1. V was clipped by 0 bases and J by 5 bases; unmatched bases: 3. The CDR3 runs to 15 residues. CDR1 and CDR2 from the germline V gene are SNHLY and FYNNEI. Full variable domain (missing parts from reference TRBV2 and TRBJ1-1): EPEVTQTPSHQVTQMGQEVILRCVPISNHLYFYWYRQILGQKVEFLVSFYNNEISEKSEIFDDQFSVERPDGSNFTLKIRSTKLEDSAMYFCASSEAPGQGTEAFFGQGTRLTVV.

V usage is TRBV6-5 and J usage is TRBJ1-1; TRBD1 aligns across 8 bases. Germline V lookup: CDR1 MNHEY, CDR2 SVGAGI. The ends lost 6 bases at V and 7 bases at J; junction bases unmatched: 7. This CDR3 spans 13 amino acids. CDR3 DNA sequence: TGTGCCAGCAGCCGTGGGACAGGTTATGAAGCTTTCTTT. This sequence encodes CASSRGTGYEAFF.

The chain carries TRBV7-9 and TRBJ2-2; unclear D gene. CDR3 length equals 14 residues. Per germline, CDR1 SEHNR and CDR2 FQNEAQ (reference sequence). V was cut by 1 base and J by 5 bases, with 8 bases left in between. CDR3: CASSLDSSTGELFF. The CDR3 DNA reads TGTGCCAGCAGCTTAGATTCCAGTACCGGGGAGCTGTTTTTT.

This clone has only one observation. The genes are TRBV19 and TRBJ1-5; 7 bases map to TRBD1. CDR1 LNHDA and CDR2 SQIVND come from the germline V gene (reference sequence). The CDR3 extends over 13 amino acids. Germline trimming cut 5 bases from V and 7 bases from J; bases unmatched to any gene: 5. The chain's CDR3 is CASSPTGEQPQHF. The CDR3 DNA is TGTGCCAGTAGTCCTACAGGGGAACAGCCCCAGCATTTT.

J is TRBJ1-2 and V is TRBV5-5, with a weak D call TRBD1 (5 bases). Germline V gene sequence: CDR1 SGHKS, CDR2 YYEKEE (reference sequence). V dropped 4 bases and J dropped 4 bases, with 20 bases sitting between them. This CDR3 contains 16 residues. The CDR3 protein is CASSPGWDGAGYGYTF. CDR3 DNA sequence: TGTGCCAGCAGCCCCGGATGGGACGGGGCAGGCTATGGCTACACCTTC.

This chain connects TRBV7-2 to TRBJ2-7, with 8 bases aligning to TRBD1. This CDR3 comprises 14 residues. Per germline, CDR1 SGHTA and CDR2 FQGNSA. With 5 bases clipped from V and 2 bases from J, the junction kept 5 bases outside the gene matches. The DNA of the CDR3 is TGTGCCAGCAGCGTACAGGGGGGCCCCTACGAGCAGTACTTC. It yields the protein CASSVQGGPYEQYF.

This clone was observed a single time. The V call is TRBV30, the J call TRBJ2-5; weak D call: TRBD2 (6 bases). The germline V gene has CDR1 GTSNPN and CDR2 SVGIG (reference sequence). The germline V and J ends were trimmed by 5 bases and 6 bases, with 13 bases remaining between them. CDR3 size: 12 residues. CDR3 coding DNA: TGTGCCTGGGCGAGGGACTTCCAGACCCAGTACTTC. This codes for CAWARDFQTQYF.

This rearrangement joins TRBV5-5 to TRBJ1-1; no reliable D call. The CDR3 contains 15 residues. Germline V gene sequence: CDR1 SGHKS, CDR2 YYEKEE (reference sequence). V lost 0 bases, J lost 0 bases, and 9 bases lay in between. The CDR3 region is CASSLDRFMNTEAFF. The CDR3 coding sequence is TGTGCCAGCAGCTTGGACAGATTTATGAACACTGAAGCTTTCTTT.

This clone was observed a few times. The gene calls are TRBV19 and TRBJ2-4; 8 bases are a match to TRBD1. Looked up from germline, CDR1 is LNHDA and CDR2 is SQIVND (reference sequence). The CDR3 is 17 amino acids. Trimming cost V 5 bases and J 0 bases; bases outside gene matches: 9. CDR3 sequence: CASSLLPGQVAKNIQYF. CDR3 nucleotide sequence: TGTGCCAGTAGTCTACTACCGGGACAGGTAGCCAAAAACATTCAGTACTTC.

The J gene is TRBJ2-2, the V gene TRBV5-4; 9 bases match TRBD2. The CDR3 contains 16 residues. The germline V gene has CDR1 SGHNT and CDR2 YYREEE (reference sequence). With V trimmed by 4 bases and J by 1 base, 5 bases remained unmatched. The CDR3 DNA is TGTGCCAGCAGCACTGGACTAGCGAAGAACACCGGGGAGCTGTTTTTT. Encoded protein: CASSTGLAKNTGELFF.

The V and J genes are TRBV30 and TRBJ2-7, with TRBD1 identical over 9 bases. The germline CDR1 and CDR2 sequences are GTSNPN and SVGIG (reference sequence). J lost 6 bases, V lost 3 bases, and 6 bases had no gene match. The CDR3 is 13 residues long. The DNA for the CDR3 is TGTGCCTGGAGGGGACAGGGTAGCCGCGAGCAGTACTTC. The encoded protein is CAWRGQGSREQYF.

CDR3 sequence: CASSNRDRGSEYF. In DNA form, the CDR3 reads TGTGCCAGCAGTAATCGGGACAGGGGCTCCGAGTACTTC. V gene TRBV6-1 combines with J gene TRBJ2-5; 10 nucleotides agree with TRBD1. Germline V CDR1 and CDR2: MNHNS, SASEGT. The V segment lost 5 bases and the J segment 12 bases; nucleotides outside the gene matches: 9. CDR3 length: 13 amino acids.

This chain connects TRBV11-1 to TRBJ1-1; tentatively, D is TRBD1 (5 bases). Germline V gene sequence: CDR1 SGHAT, CDR2 FQDESV (reference sequence). V shed 5 bases and J shed 3 bases, with 13 bases lying between them. The CDR3 is 14 residues long. CDR3 sequence: CASSQIGGYTEAFF. The CDR3 nucleotides are TGTGCCAGCAGCCAAATTGGGGGATACACTGAAGCTTTCTTT.

Details on this clone: At one end the junction does not follow the germline gene, possibly because of a read error. The chain employs TRBV5-1 and TRBJ1-5; possible D gene TRBD1, 5 bases. This CDR3 region has 14 residues. Germline CDR1 SGHRS, CDR2 YFSETQ. The CDR3 is CASSTGRFNQPQHF. CDR3 in DNA: TGTGCCAGCAGCACGGGACGGTTCAATCAGCCCCAGCATTTT.

The chain uses TRBV6-5 and TRBJ1-1; perhaps TRBD1 as D (5 bases). CDR1 MNHEY and CDR2 SVGAGI come from the germline V gene. Trimming shortened V by 2 bases and J by 0 bases, and 10 bases separated the two germline ends. The CDR3 runs 15 residues. CDR3 protein: CASSYRDPVNTEAFF. The CDR3 DNA sequence: TGTGCCAGCAGTTACCGGGACCCCGTGAACACTGAAGCTTTCTTT.

This clone has more than one count but fewer than ten. This chain uses TRBV25-1 with TRBJ1-2, with D tentatively TRBD1 (5 bases). Deletions cut 2 bases from V and 8 bases from J, with 9 bases between. CDR3 length: 12 amino acids. Germline assignment: CDR1 MGHDK and CDR2 SYGVNS. CDR3 nucleotides: TGTGCCAGCAGTGAAGCGAGGGGCGGCTACACCTTC. This codes for CASSEARGGYTF.